This T cell receptor (beta chain) was documented in a study of cytomegalovirus exposure and HLA in healthy donors. Study-wide results and limits: Per a prior analysis, the majority of TCR beta V segments were productive roughly 90% or roughly 30% of the time.

This clone appeared a few times. Antigen: not known. At sampling all donors were nominally healthy, likely with unrecorded immune exposures. This CDR3 is 16 amino acids long. The germline gives CDR1 SGHTA, CDR2 FQGNSA. Trimming pared 1 base from V and 1 base from J, leaving 11 bases between. The PCR ran on 60 Vbeta and 13 Jbeta primers. TCRdb's copy holds only in-frame clones and misses some; the assay was immunoSEQ multiplex PCR. The table includes around 150,000 clones, approximately 87% detected once. This sequence was found in a man aged 40-50 years in good health and CMV-seronegative. The chain recombines TRBV7-2 with TRBJ1-5, with D tentatively TRBD1 (6 bases). Sequenced: PBMCs. The CDR3 DNA is TGTGCCAGCAGCTTAGAGGGCCAGGGGAGCAATCAGCCCCAGCATTTT. Translation gives CASSLEGQGSNQPQHF.